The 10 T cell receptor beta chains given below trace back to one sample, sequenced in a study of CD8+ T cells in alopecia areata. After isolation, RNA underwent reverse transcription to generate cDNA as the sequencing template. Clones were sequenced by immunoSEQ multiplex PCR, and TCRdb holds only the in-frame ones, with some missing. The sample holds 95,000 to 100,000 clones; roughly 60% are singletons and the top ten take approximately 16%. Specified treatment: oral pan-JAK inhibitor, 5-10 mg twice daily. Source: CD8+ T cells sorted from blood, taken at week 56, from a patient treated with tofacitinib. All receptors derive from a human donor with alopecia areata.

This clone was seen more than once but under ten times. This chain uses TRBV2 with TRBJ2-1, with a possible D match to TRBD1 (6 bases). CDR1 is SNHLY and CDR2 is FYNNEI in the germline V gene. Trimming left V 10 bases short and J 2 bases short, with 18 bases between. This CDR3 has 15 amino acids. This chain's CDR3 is CATRQAFFTYNEQFF. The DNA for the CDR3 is TGTGCCACTAGACAGGCCTTCTTTACCTACAATGAGCAGTTCTTC.

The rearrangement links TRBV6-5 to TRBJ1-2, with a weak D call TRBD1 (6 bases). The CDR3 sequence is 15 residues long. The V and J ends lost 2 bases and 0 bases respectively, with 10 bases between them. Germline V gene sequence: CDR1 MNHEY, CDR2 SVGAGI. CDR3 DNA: TGTGCCAGCAGTTACGCGGGGGCGGCTAACTATGGCTACACCTTC. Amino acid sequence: CASSYAGAANYGYTF.

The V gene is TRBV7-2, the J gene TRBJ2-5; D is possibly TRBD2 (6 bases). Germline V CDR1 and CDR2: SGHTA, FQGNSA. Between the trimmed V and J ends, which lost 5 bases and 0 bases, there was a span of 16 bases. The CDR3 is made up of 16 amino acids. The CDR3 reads CASSQFGGVYQETQYF. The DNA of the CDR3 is TGTGCCAGCAGCCAATTCGGCGGGGTGTACCAAGAGACCCAGTACTTC.

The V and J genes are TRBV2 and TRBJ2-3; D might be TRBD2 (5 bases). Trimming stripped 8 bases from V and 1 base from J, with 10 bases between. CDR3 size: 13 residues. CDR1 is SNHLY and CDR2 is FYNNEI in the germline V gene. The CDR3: CASRSEGTDTQYF. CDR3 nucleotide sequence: TGTGCCAGCCGTTCGGAGGGCACAGATACGCAGTATTTT.

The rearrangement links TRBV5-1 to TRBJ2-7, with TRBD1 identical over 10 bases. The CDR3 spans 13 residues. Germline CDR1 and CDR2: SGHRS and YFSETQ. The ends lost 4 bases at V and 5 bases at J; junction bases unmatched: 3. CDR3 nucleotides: TGCGCCAGCAGCAAAGGGACAGGGGACGAGCAGTACTTC. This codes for CASSKGTGDEQYF.

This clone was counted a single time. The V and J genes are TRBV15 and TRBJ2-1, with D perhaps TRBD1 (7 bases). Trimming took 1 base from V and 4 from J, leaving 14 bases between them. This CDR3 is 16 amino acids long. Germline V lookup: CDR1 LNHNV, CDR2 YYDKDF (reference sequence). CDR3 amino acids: CATSRGLQGTYNEQFF. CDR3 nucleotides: TGTGCCACCAGCAGAGGTCTACAGGGGACTTACAATGAGCAGTTCTTC.

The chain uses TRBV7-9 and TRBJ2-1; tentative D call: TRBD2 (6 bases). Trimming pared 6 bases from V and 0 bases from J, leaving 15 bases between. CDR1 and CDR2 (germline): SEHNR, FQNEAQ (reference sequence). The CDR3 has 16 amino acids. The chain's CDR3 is CASRPPAGSSYNEQFF. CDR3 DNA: TGTGCCAGCAGGCCCCCCGCGGGGAGCTCCTACAATGAGCAGTTCTTC.

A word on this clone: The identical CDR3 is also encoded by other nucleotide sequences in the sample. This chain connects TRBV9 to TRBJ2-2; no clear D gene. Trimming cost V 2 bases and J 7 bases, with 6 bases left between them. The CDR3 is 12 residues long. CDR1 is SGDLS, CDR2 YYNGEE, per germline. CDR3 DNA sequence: TGTGCCAGCAGCGTCGGAAGCGGGGAGCTGTTTTTT. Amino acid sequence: CASSVGSGELFF.

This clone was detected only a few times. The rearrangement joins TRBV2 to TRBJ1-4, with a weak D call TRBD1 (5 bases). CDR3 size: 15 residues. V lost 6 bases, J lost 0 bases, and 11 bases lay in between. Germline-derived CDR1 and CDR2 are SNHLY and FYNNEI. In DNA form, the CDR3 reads TGTGCCAGCAGCGCTGACAGAACAACTAATGAAAAACTGTTTTTT. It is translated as CASSADRTTNEKLFF.

The CDR3 is CASSLKGGPNYGYTF. DNA of the CDR3: TGTGCCAGCAGCTTAAAGGGGGGGCCTAACTATGGCTACACCTTC. This chain joins TRBV7-6 and TRBJ1-2; possible D gene TRBD1, 6 bases. V was pared by 2 bases and J by 0 bases, with 10 bases between. Germline loops: CDR1 SGHVS, CDR2 FNYEAQ. There are 15 residues in the CDR3.